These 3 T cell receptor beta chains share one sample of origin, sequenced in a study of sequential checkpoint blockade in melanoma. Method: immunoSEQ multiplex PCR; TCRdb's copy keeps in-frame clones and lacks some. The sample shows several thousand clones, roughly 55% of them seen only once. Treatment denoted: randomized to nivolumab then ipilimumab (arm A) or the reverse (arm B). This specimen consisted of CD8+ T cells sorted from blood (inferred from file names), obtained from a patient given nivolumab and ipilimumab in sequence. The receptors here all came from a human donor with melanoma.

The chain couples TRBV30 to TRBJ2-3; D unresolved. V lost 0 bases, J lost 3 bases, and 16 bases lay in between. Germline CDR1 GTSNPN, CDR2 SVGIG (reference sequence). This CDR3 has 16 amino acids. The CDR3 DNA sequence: TGTGCCTGGAGTGTACCGGGTCATGTTGGGACAGATACGCAGTATTTT. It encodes CAWSVPGHVGTDTQYF.

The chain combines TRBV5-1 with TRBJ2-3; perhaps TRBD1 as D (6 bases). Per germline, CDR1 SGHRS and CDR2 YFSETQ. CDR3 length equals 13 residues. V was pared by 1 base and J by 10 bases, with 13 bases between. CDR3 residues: CASSLIQGKAQYF. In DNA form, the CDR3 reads TGCGCCAGCAGCTTGATCCAGGGGAAAGCGCAGTATTTT.

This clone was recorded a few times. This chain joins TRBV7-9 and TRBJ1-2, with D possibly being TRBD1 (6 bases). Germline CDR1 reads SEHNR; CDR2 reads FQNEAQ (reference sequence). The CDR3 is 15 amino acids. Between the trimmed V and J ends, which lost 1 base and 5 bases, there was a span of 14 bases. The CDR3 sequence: CASSLGGQGSYGYTF. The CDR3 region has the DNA TGTGCCAGCAGCTTAGGCGGTCAGGGGAGTTATGGCTACACCTTC. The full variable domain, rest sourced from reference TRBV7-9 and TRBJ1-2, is DTGVSQNPRHKITKRGQNVTFRCDPISEHNRLYWYRQTLGQGPEFLTYFQNEAQLEKSRLLSDRFSAERPKGSFSTLEIQRTEQGDSAMYLCASSLGGQGSYGYTFGSGTRLTVV.